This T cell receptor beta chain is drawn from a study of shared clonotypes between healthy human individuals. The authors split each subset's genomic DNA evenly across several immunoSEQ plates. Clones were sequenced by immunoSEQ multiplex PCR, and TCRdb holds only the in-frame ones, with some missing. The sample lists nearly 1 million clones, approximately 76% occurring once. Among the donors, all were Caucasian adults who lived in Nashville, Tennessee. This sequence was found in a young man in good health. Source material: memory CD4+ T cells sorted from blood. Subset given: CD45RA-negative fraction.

In DNA, the CDR3 is TGTGCCAGCAGCGTAGTAGATAACGGGGGGGCCAGTAGCCAGTATTTT. It codes for CASSVVDNGGASSQYF. The V call is TRBV9, the J call TRBJ2-3, with TRBD2 identical over 8 bases. CDR1 is SGDLS, CDR2 YYNGEE, per germline. V lost 0 bases and J lost 12; bases outside the gene matches: 15. The CDR3 has 16 amino acids.